Shown below are 12 T cell receptor beta chains from a single sample sequenced in a study of technical replicates of blood from a handful of donors. Sequencing was performed with immunoSEQ multiplex PCR; in TCRdb, only in-frame clones are kept and a portion is missing. This repertoire shows tens of thousands of clones, 93% found once; its top ten account for 0.24%. Sequencing was performed on T cells isolated from PBMCs. The receptors stem from a human donor in good health.

The V call is TRBV21-1, the J call TRBJ1-2; the table's TRBD1 call for D was not verified on the DNA. TRBV21-1 is reported as a pseudogene. This CDR3 has 16 amino acids. CDR3 sequence: CASSNEPQGATYGYTF. CDR3 nucleotide sequence: TGTGCCAGCAGCAACGAACCTCAGGGGGCAACTTATGGCTACACCTTC.

The rearrangement joins TRBV30 to TRBJ1-4, with 9 bases lining up with TRBD1. CDR1 GTSNPN and CDR2 SVGIG come from the germline V gene (reference sequence). The CDR3 length is 14 residues. The V gene end was trimmed by 5 bases and the J gene end by 3 bases; junction bases not matched to a gene: 4. CDR3 in amino acids: CAWSTGGPNEKLFF. CDR3 nucleotides: TGTGCCTGGTCCACAGGGGGCCCTAATGAAAAACTGTTTTTT.

Here the CDR3 DNA reads TGCGCCAGCAGCCAAGATAGCTTCCGGGCCCTAGCGGGATGGTTTGAGCAGTTCTTC. Translated: CASSQDSFRALAGWFEQFF. V gene TRBV4-1 combines with J gene TRBJ2-1; 9 bases align to TRBD2. J gave up 9 bases and V 0 bases, and 18 bases lay outside the gene matches. This CDR3 is 19 amino acids long. CDR1 and CDR2 (germline): MGHRA, YSYEKL.

The chain has TRBV14 and TRBJ2-7; unclear D gene. Trimming took 3 bases from V and 3 from J, leaving 9 bases between them. The germline CDR1 and CDR2 sequences are SGHDN and FVKESK. The CDR3 is 13 amino acids. The CDR3 DNA sequence: TGTGCCAGCAGCCACAGGCCAGTCTACGAGCAGTACTTC. Translation: CASSHRPVYEQYF.

The chain has TRBV28 and TRBJ1-1; D is perhaps TRBD1 (5 bases). V lost 7 bases to trimming and J lost 4 bases, with 19 bases between them. Germline V gives CDR1 MDHEN, CDR2 SYDVKM. CDR3 size: 15 residues. DNA for the CDR3: TGTGCCAGCACTATTTATGGGGCGGCGAGCACTGAAGCTTTCTTT. Translating gives CASTIYGAASTEAFF.

The V gene is TRBV9, the J gene TRBJ2-1, with D perhaps matching TRBD2 (6 bases). Trimming removed 4 bases at V and 2 bases at J, with 19 bases between. Germline V CDR1 and CDR2: SGDLS, YYNGEE. This CDR3 contains 17 residues. CDR3 in DNA: TGTGCCAGCAGCCCACGGGTGGGACTGCGGACCTACAATGAGCAGTTCTTC. This gives the protein CASSPRVGLRTYNEQFF.

The J gene is TRBJ2-7, the V gene TRBV5-1; 9 nucleotides agree with TRBD1. The CDR3 has 15 amino acids. The trim removed 4 bases at V and 4 bases at J, leaving 9 bases unmatched. CDR1 SGHRS and CDR2 YFSETQ come from the germline V gene. The CDR3 sequence is CASSPGLGQGYEQYF. Here the CDR3 DNA reads TGCGCCAGCAGCCCCGGGTTGGGACAGGGTTACGAGCAGTACTTC.

V gene TRBV27 combines with J gene TRBJ2-7; 10 nucleotides agree with TRBD2. CDR3 size: 14 residues. V shed 5 bases and J 3 bases; nucleotides not matched to a gene: 4. Germline V lookup: CDR1 MNHEY, CDR2 SMNVEV (reference sequence). The CDR3 bases are TGTGCCAGCAGTATTAGCGGGAGGAGCTACGAGCAGTACTTC. Its translation is CASSISGRSYEQYF.

This chain links TRBV6-4 with TRBJ2-1, with TRBD2 as a possible D gene (6 bases). From germline, CDR1 is MRHNA and CDR2 SNTAGT. Trimming stripped 8 bases from V and 5 bases from J, with 13 bases between. The CDR3 runs to 13 residues. The CDR3 loop reads CASRGTLNNEQFF. DNA of the CDR3: TGTGCCAGCCGAGGGACTTTAAACAATGAGCAGTTCTTC.

For the CDR3, the DNA is TGTGCCAGCTCACCACCCCCACTAGTACCGAATGAGCAGTTCTTC. Translation gives CASSPPPLVPNEQFF. This sequence joins TRBV18 and TRBJ2-1; possible D gene TRBD2, 5 bases. The CDR3 covers 15 residues. The V gene's germline CDR1 is KGHSH and CDR2 LQKENI. The V gene lost 0 bases and the J gene lost 7 bases, with 13 bases spanning the gap.

The genes are TRBV28 and TRBJ2-4; 11 bases line up with TRBD2. Unmatched junction bases numbered 19, after V lost 8 bases and J lost 7 bases. The CDR3 is 18 amino acids. Looked up from germline, CDR1 is MDHEN and CDR2 is SYDVKM. CDR3 loop: CASSTPLANSGRANIQYF. CDR3 DNA: TGTGCCAGCTCCACCCCCCTGGCAAATAGCGGGAGGGCCAACATTCAGTACTTC.

This clone showed up just once. The CDR3 loop is CASLRGVSTDTQYF. CDR3 sequence (DNA): TGTGCCAGCCTTCGGGGGGTCAGCACAGATACGCAGTATTTT. V gene TRBV7-2 combines with J gene TRBJ2-3, with 7 bases that match TRBD2. CDR3 length equals 14 residues. With 8 bases clipped from V and 0 bases from J, the junction kept 5 bases outside the gene matches. Germline CDR1 SGHTA, CDR2 FQGNSA.